A single T cell receptor (beta chain) is shown here with its context. This clone was detected only once. Its antigen specificity is not known. No much larger clonotype is one base removed from it; base qualities were not supplied. These data originate in a study of T cells in localized non-small cell lung cancer (dated by TCRdb to about 2020). Turning to the overall study: The study analyzed T cell repertoires of 200 to 300 early-stage NSCLC patients, comparing tumors and uninvolved tumor-adjacent lungs. The cohort was made up of under 250 treatment-naive NSCLC patients whose localized lung tumors had been resected. NSCLC patients had a mean age of approximately 70 years, and more than 120 were male and over 85 female.

At diagnosis, tumor, uninvolved tumor-adjacent lung and peripheral blood were collected and then preserved as a mix of FFPE and fresh-frozen material. For TCR repertoire profiling, the blood samples were analyzed as peripheral blood mononuclear cells. Trimming takes 4 bases off V and 6 bases off J; junction bases not matched to a gene: 8. Spanning cysteine to phenylalanine, the CDR3 consists of 15 amino acids. Only CDR3 DNA is held: 45 bases, read in frame from base 1. Based on the germline V gene, the CDR1 and CDR2 sequences are SGHRS and YFSETQ. The immunoSEQ Assay was used to sequence TCR beta CDR3 regions from DNA. Processing in the source paper ran as follows. To compute T cell density, TCR beta template counts were normalized to usable DNA, which was estimated by amplifying housekeeping genes. Richness was estimated with the preseqR package, extrapolating to 400,000 templates for PBMC samples and 120,000 templates for tissue samples. Clonality was defined by subtracting Pielou's evenness from one. Tissue-enriched TCRs were identified by differential abundance testing using productive amino-acid clonotypes, minimum total count 5 and alpha 0.1. The Jaccard Index and the Morisita Overlap Index were used to quantify repertoire overlap between compartments. GLIPH clustered TCR beta CDR3s with public tetramer-defined viral CDR3s; viral motifs required at least three viral sequences plus V-gene enrichment. Imported from immuneACCESS, the table was reduced by TCRdb to in-frame sequences with V and J called. These copies leave out some clones; in studies compared against another copy, an unresolved V gene accounts for under half, and the cause of the remainder is not known. From that table come the V and J calls and clone size; the DNA was used to work out D and trimming. For this sample the table gives around 83,000 clones, of which roughly 75% were detected only once. Less than 20% of the sample is held by the ten biggest clonotypes.

What the work shows at the level of the full study, not this receptor alone: Because the study design was exploratory, TCR variables were selected using unadjusted p-values without false-discovery rate correction. Longer overall survival was associated with higher T cell density in blood, whereas shorter survival was associated with higher clonality in adjacent lung. The highest T cell clonality was observed in uninvolved tumor-adjacent lung, where clonality exceeded that of tumor, suggesting that antigenic responses were more focused in uninvolved tumor-adjacent lung. Of the top 100 tumor clones, a median of roughly 56 were detected in paired uninvolved adjacent lung; under 30 were also among that lung's top 100. Because multi-region tumor sequencing was not done, intratumor heterogeneity could not be ruled out.

The chain joins TRBV5-1 to TRBJ2-2; 8 middle bases align to TRBD1. This TCR derives from a man aged 35-69 years with stage II squamous cell lung carcinoma. This specimen consisted of PBMCs, obtained before any cancer treatment. CDR3 protein: CASSPRQGTSGELFF. The nucleotides are TGCGCCAGCAGCCCCAGACAGGGGACTTCCGGGGAGCTGTTTTTT.